A selection of T cell receptor beta chains follows, all from one sample in a study of T cells after yellow fever vaccination. Each CDR3 protein gets one entry after TCRdb re-called the 5' RACE reads with MiXCR. The table lists roughly 120,000 distinct CDR3 sequences, more than 6% of them singletons. The sample was CD4+ T cells sorted from PBMCs, taken 9 to 11 days after the first yellow fever vaccination. The source of these receptors is a man between 18 and 35 years old who received the YFV17D yellow fever vaccine. The CDR3 runs from the conserved cysteine through the conserved F or W. A D gene is named only where the DNA matches it firmly. Clone size is not always given. Where it is, it says once, few, many or a class for expanded clones.

>TRBJ2-1|TRBV6-1|NA|many
TGTGCCAGCAGTGAAGCCTCGGGACTCGAGCAGTTCTTC
CASSEASGLEQFF
>TRBJ2-3|TRBV5-1|TRBD2|many
TGCGCCAGCAGCGAGACACTGACTAGCGGGGAGCATACGCAGTATTTT
CASSETLTSGEHTQYF
>TRBJ2-1|TRBV10-3|TRBD2|many
TGTGCCATCAGTGAGTCGGAGCGGGGGGGCAATGAGCAGTTCTTC
CAISESERGGNEQFF
>TRBJ1-1|TRBV5-1|NA|NA
TGCGCCAGCAGCTTTCAAGGATCCCCCATGAACACTGAAGCTTTCTTT
CASSFQGSPMNTEAFF
>TRBJ2-4|TRBV4-3|TRBD1|many
TGCGCCAGCAGCCGGGACAGGGAAAACATTCAGTACTTC
CASSRDRENIQYF
>TRBJ1-5|TRBV20-1|TRBD1|many
TGCAGTGCAGTTGAGGGGGCCCAGCATGGTCCCCAGCATTTT
CSAVEGAQHGPQHF
>TRBJ2-5|TRBV1|NA|NA
TGCACCAGCAGCGGGGCGACGGACTGGCAACAAGAGACCCAGTACTTC
CTSSGATDWQQETQYF
>TRBJ1-1|TRBV4-2|TRBD1|few
TGTGCCAGCAGCCAAGCGGTGGGGACAGGGAGGACTGAAGCTTTCTTT
CASSQAVGTGRTEAFF
>TRBJ2-5|TRBV6-1|TRBD2|few
TGTGCCAGCAGCCTTAGCGGGGGGGGTCGAGGGGCCCAGTACTTC
CASSLSGGGRGAQYF
>TRBJ2-1|TRBV28|NA|many
TGTGCCAGCAGAGATTCAGGGAGCTCCTACAATGAGCAGTTCTTC
CASRDSGSSYNEQFF
>TRBJ1-2|TRBV25-1|NA|few
TGTGCCAGCAGTGATCACTCGCCGGTATATGGCTACACCTTC
CASSDHSPVYGYTF
>TRBJ1-1|TRBV9|NA|many
TGTGCCAGCAGCGTAGCTCCTTTTAACACTGAAGCTTTCTTT
CASSVAPFNTEAFF
>TRBJ2-1|TRBV7-9|NA|few
TGTGCCAGCAGCTACCGGGGCGCTTCTCTCAATGAGCAGTTCTTC
CASSYRGASLNEQFF
>TRBJ2-5|TRBV5-6|NA|many
TGTGCCAGCAGCCATGCGGGAACAGAGACCCAGTACTTC
CASSHAGTETQYF
>TRBJ2-3|TRBV5-5|NA|few
TGTGCCAGCAGCTTGAGTACTAACACAGATACGCAGTATTTT
CASSLSTNTDTQYF
>TRBJ2-3|TRBV5-1|NA|many
TGCGCCAGCAGCTTGGAGGCGCGGGGGCCCACAGATACGCAGTATTTT
CASSLEARGPTDTQYF
>TRBJ2-1|TRBV3-1|NA|NA
TGTGCCAGCAGCCAAGGTTGGAGACCTCCTTATGAGCAGTTCTTC
CASSQGWRPPYEQFF
>TRBJ2-3|TRBV5-1|NA|many
TGCGCCAGCAGCTCGCCGGCGGGAGATACGCAGTATTTT
CASSSPAGDTQYF
>TRBJ1-6|TRBV5-6|TRBD1|many
TGTGCCAGCAGCGGCGGGACAGGGTTCAATTCACCCCTCCACTTT
CASSGGTGFNSPLHF
>TRBJ1-5|TRBV5-8|NA|many
TGTGCCAGCATTGGCGATAGCAATCAGCCCCAGCATTTT
CASIGDSNQPQHF
>TRBJ2-5|TRBV20-1|NA|many
TGCAGTGCTAGGGACTCCGGGGCGCGGGAGACCCAGTACTTC
CSARDSGARETQYF
>TRBJ1-3|TRBV5-1|TRBD1|few
TGCGCCAGCACTGAGACAGGGGGTGGAAACACCATATATTTT
CASTETGGGNTIYF
>TRBJ1-6|TRBV12-3/TRBV12-4|NA|many
TGTGCCAGCAGTCCGCGGTCTAGCGGTTCACCCCTCCACTTT
CASSPRSSGSPLHF
>TRBJ2-5|TRBV6-5|TRBD1|few
TGTGCCAGCAGGTCGACCGGGACAGGGGGAGAGACCCAGTACTTC
CASRSTGTGGETQYF
>TRBJ1-1|TRBV12-3/TRBV12-4|TRBD1|many
TGTGCCAGCAGGAGAGGGGGCGGGCACACTGAAGCTTTCTTT
CASRRGGGHTEAFF
>TRBJ2-2|TRBV25-1|NA|few
TGTGCCAGCAGTGATCATGGTCGGAGGAACACCGGGGAGCTGTTTTTT
CASSDHGRRNTGELFF
>TRBJ2-2|TRBV12-3/TRBV12-4|NA|many
TGTGCCAGCGGCGATCCGGGACACAGAAACACCGGGGAGCTGTTTTTT
CASGDPGHRNTGELFF
>TRBJ1-5|TRBV7-2|NA|NA
TGTGCCAGCAGCTCAAACAAGGGGCAGCCCCAGCATTTT
CASSSNKGQPQHF
>TRBJ2-2|TRBV5-1|NA|many
TGCGCCAGCTCGGAGGGGGCGAACACCGGGGAGCTGTTTTTT
CASSEGANTGELFF
>TRBJ1-1|TRBV6-1|NA|many
TGTGCCAGCGTGGCCAGGCCTCATGGGACTGAAGCTTTCTTT
CASVARPHGTEAFF
>TRBJ2-3|TRBV5-6|NA|many
TGTGCCAGCAGCTTGACTCAAACGGGGACTAGCACAGATACGCAGTATTTT
CASSLTQTGTSTDTQYF
>TRBJ1-1|TRBV18|NA|few
TGTGCCAGCTCACCCGGCGGTCACACTGAAGCTTTCTTT
CASSPGGHTEAFF
>TRBJ1-3|TRBV2|NA|many
TGTGCCAGCAGTGAAGGCTCTGGAAACACCATATATTTT
CASSEGSGNTIYF
>TRBJ1-1|TRBV19|NA|many
TGTGCCAGTACGGGAGAGGGAGACAACACTGAAGCTTTCTTT
CASTGEGDNTEAFF
>TRBJ1-2|TRBV7-2|TRBD1|many
TGTGCCAGCAGCTTACGGACAGGGAAGATATATGGCTACACCTTC
CASSLRTGKIYGYTF
>TRBJ2-1|TRBV10-3|NA|many
TGTGCCATCAGTGGGTCCGCATACAATGAGCAGTTCTTC
CAISGSAYNEQFF
>TRBJ2-7|TRBV18|NA|NA
TGTGCCAGCTCACGCGGGGAATCCTACGAGCAGTACTTC
CASSRGESYEQYF
>TRBJ2-2|TRBV4-3|NA|NA
TGCGCCAGCCGCTCGGACAGATCCACCGGGGAGCTGTTTTTT
CASRSDRSTGELFF
>TRBJ1-2|TRBV3-1|NA|many
TGTGCCAGCACCCCGGCGGGGGGAACCTATGGCTACACCTTC
CASTPAGGTYGYTF
>TRBJ1-6|TRBV7-6|NA|many
TGTGCCAGCAGCTTCAACAGGAATAATTCACCCCTCCACTTT
CASSFNRNNSPLHF
>TRBJ2-1|TRBV7-2|NA|many
TGTGCCAGCAGCTTAGCTCTGCCTAGCAATGAGCAGTTCTTC
CASSLALPSNEQFF
>TRBJ2-5|TRBV27|NA|NA
TGTGCCAGCAGTCCGATGGGGGAGACCCAGTACTTC
CASSPMGETQYF